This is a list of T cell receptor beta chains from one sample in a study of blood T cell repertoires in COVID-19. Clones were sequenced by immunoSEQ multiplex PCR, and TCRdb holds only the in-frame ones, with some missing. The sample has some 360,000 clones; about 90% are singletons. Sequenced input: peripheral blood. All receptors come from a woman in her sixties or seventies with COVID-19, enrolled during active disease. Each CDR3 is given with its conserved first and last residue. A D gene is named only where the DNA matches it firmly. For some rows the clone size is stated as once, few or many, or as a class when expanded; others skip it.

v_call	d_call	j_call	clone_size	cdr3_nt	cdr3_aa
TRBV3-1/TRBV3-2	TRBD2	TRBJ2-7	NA	TGTGCCAGCCTACTGAGCGGGGGGAACGAGCAGTACTTC	CASLLSGGNEQYF
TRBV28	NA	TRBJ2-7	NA	TGTGCCAGCAGTTCAGGGATCTACGAGCAGTACTTC	CASSSGIYEQYF
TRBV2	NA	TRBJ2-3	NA	TGTGCCAGCAGTGAACTCGCAGATACGCAGTATTTT	CASSELADTQYF
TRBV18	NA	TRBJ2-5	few	TGTGCCAGCTCACTACAGGAGACCCAGTACTTC	CASSLQETQYF
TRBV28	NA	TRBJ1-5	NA	TGTGCCAGCAGTTACGCCGGGACAAACAATCAGCCCCAGCATTTT	CASSYAGTNNQPQHF
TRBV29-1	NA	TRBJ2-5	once	TGCAGCGTGGGACATTCTGCTGGGACCCAGTACTTC	CSVGHSAGTQYF
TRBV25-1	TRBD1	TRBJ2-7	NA	TGTGCCAGCAGTGAAGCAGGGGGTTTACGCGAGCAGTACTTC	CASSEAGGLREQYF
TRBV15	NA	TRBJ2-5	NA	TGTGCCACCAGCAGAGATCCAGGGGTTCAAGAGACCCAGTACTTC	CATSRDPGVQETQYF
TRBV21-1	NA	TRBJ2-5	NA	TGTGCCAGCAGCAAACGTGACAGGGGAGAGACCCAGTACTTC	CASSKRDRGETQYF
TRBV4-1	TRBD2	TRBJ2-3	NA	TGCGCCAGCAGCCAAGAACCCGGGCTAGCGGGGGGGAGGGATACGCAGTATTTT	CASSQEPGLAGGRDTQYF
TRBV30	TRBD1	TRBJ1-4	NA	TGTGCCTGGAGTGTCGGTCCAGGGGGATTGTACATAACCGATGAAAAACTGTTTTTT	CAWSVGPGGLYITDEKLFF
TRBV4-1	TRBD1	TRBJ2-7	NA	TGCGCCAGCAGCCAAGAGGGACAGGGGGCATCTTACGAGCAGTACTTC	CASSQEGQGASYEQYF
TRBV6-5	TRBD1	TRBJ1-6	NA	TGTGCCAGCAGCTCGGGACAGCGATTTTCACCCCTCCACTTT	CASSSGQRFSPLHF
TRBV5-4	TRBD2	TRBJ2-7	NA	TGTGCCAGCAGCTTACGGGGGGGGAATTACGAGCAGTACTTC	CASSLRGGNYEQYF
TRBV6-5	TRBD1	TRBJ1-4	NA	TGTGCCAGCAGTATGACAGGGAATGGAGAAAAACTGTTTTTT	CASSMTGNGEKLFF
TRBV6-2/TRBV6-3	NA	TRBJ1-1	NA	TGTGCCAGCAGTTACCCAAGCCCAATGAACACTGAAGCTTTCTTT	CASSYPSPMNTEAFF
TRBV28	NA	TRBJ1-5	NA	TGTGCCAGCAGTTTAGGGCCAGGTAGCAATCAGCCCCAGCATTTT	CASSLGPGSNQPQHF
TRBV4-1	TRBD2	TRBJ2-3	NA	TGCGCCAGCAGCCAAGTCGATCCGGGAGCTAGCGGGGGGGGCCGCCCAGATACGCAGTATTTT	CASSQVDPGASGGGRPDTQYF
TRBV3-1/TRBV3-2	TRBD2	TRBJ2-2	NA	TGTGCCAGCGCGGGGGGGAACACCGGGGAGCTGTTTTTT	CASAGGNTGELFF
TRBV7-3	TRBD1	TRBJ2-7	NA	TGTGCCAGCAGCATAGTCTCCGGGACAGCCGAGCAGTACTTC	CASSIVSGTAEQYF
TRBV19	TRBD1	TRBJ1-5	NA	TGTGCCAGTAGTATGGGGGACAGGGATCAGCCCCAGCATTTT	CASSMGDRDQPQHF
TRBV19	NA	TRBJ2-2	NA	TGTGCCAGTAGTATAGGTCCAGGGCGACCAAACACCGGGGAGCTGTTTTTT	CASSIGPGRPNTGELFF
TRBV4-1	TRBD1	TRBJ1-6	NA	TGCGCCAGCAGCCAAGATGGAGGGACAGGGGGATATTCACCCCTCCACTTT	CASSQDGGTGGYSPLHF
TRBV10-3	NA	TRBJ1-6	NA	TGTGCCATCATGGGGGCGCCGGGTAATTCACCCCTCCACTTT	CAIMGAPGNSPLHF
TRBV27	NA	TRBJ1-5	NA	TGTGCCAGCAGTTTAAATCGGGATAGCAATCAGCCCCAGCATTTT	CASSLNRDSNQPQHF
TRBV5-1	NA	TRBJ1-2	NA	TGCGCCAGCAGCTTGGTTCAACAAATGGATGGCTACACCTTC	CASSLVQQMDGYTF
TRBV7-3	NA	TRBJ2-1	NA	TGTGCCAGCAGCAACGCCCCCCGGTTATCCACCATAGATGAGCAGTTCTTC	CASSNAPRLSTIDEQFF
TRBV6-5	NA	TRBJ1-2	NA	TGTGCCAGCAGTCTCTATCAAAACTATGGCTACACCTTC	CASSLYQNYGYTF
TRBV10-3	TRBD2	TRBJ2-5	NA	TGTGCCATCAGTGAGTCGACTAGCGCGCTGGAGACCCAGTACTTC	CAISESTSALETQYF
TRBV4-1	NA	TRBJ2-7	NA	TGCGCCAGCAGCCAAGGCAGGGGCAGGGACTCCTACGAGCAGTACTTC	CASSQGRGRDSYEQYF
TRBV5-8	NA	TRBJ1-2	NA	TGTGCCAGCAGCCCTGGACGGGATCACACCTTC	CASSPGRDHTF
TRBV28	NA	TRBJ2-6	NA	TGTGCCAGCAGTTTGGCAGGGGTCCCTGGGGCCAACGTCCTGACTTTC	CASSLAGVPGANVLTF
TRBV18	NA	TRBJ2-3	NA	TGTGCCAGCTCACCCTTTGATACGCAGTATTTT	CASSPFDTQYF
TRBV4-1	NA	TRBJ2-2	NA	TGCGCCAGCAGCCAAGAAAGGGGTCGGACCGGGGAGCTGTTTTTT	CASSQERGRTGELFF
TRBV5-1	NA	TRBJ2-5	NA	TGCGCCAGCAGCGGCGGACTACCGCAAGAGACCCAGTACTTC	CASSGGLPQETQYF
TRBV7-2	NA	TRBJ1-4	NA	TGTGCCAGCAGTAAAAACCAATTACAAAAGGGGGAAAAACTGTTTTTT	CASSKNQLQKGEKLFF
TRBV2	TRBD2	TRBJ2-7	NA	TGTGCCAGCAGGGCTAGCGGGGGGAGGAGCTCCTACGAGCAGTACTTC	CASRASGGRSSYEQYF
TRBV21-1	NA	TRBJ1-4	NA	TGTGCCAGCACCCCCGACAGGGGGCCTGAAAAACTGTTTTTT	CASTPDRGPEKLFF
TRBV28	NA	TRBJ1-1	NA	TGTGCCAGCAGCCCCCCATGGGGAGGAGGCACTGAAGCTTTCTTT	CASSPPWGGGTEAFF
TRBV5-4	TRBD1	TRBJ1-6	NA	TGTGCCAGCAGATTGGACAGGGGCTCGACCCTCCACTTT	CASRLDRGSTLHF
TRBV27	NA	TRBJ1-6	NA	TGTGCCAGCAGTTTATACAGGAGCAATTCACCCCTCCACTTT	CASSLYRSNSPLHF
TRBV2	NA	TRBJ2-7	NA	TGTGCCAGCAGTGGCAGAGGGCTCGGATACGAGCAGTACTTC	CASSGRGLGYEQYF
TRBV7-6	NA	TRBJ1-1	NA	TGTGCCAGCAGCTTAAGGAGCAGGGGCAGGAACACTGAAGCTTTCTTT	CASSLRSRGRNTEAFF
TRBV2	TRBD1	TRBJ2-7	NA	TGTGCCAGCAGCATGGGGACAGTCAATTACGAGCAGTACTTC	CASSMGTVNYEQYF
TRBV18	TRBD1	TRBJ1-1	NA	TGTGCCAGCTCACCATCGACGGGACAGGGTCACACTGAAGCTTTCTTT	CASSPSTGQGHTEAFF
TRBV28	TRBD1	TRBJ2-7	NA	TGTGCCAGCAGGTCCGGGACAGCCTCCTACGAGCAGTACTTC	CASRSGTASYEQYF
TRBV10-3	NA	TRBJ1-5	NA	TGTGCCATCAGTGAGTCTAAGAGGGCCGGGGAGGGCAATCAGCCCCAGCATTTT	CAISESKRAGEGNQPQHF
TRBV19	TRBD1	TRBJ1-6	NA	TGTGCCAGTAGCGGACAGGGTTCCGGTCGTTCACCCCTCCACTTT	CASSGQGSGRSPLHF
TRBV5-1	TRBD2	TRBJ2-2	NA	TGCGCCAGCAGCTTCCTAGCGGGGAACACCGGGGAGCTGTTTTTT	CASSFLAGNTGELFF
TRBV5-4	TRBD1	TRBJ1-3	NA	TGTGCCAGCAGTGAGGCAGGGGGAGGAAACACCATATATTTT	CASSEAGGGNTIYF
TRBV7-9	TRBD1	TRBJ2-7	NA	TGTGCCAGCAGCTTAGATCTGACAGGGGGTTACGAGCAGTACTTC	CASSLDLTGGYEQYF
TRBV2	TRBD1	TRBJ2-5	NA	TGTGCCAGCAGCGAACAGGGGTTTGGAGAGACCCAGTACTTC	CASSEQGFGETQYF
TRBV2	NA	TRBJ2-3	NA	TGTGCCAGAACGGGGATACAGAGAGATACGCAGTATTTT	CARTGIQRDTQYF
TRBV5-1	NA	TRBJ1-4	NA	TGCGCCAGCAGCTTGTGGAGCTCAGAAAAACTGTTTTTT	CASSLWSSEKLFF
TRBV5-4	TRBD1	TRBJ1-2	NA	TGTGCCAGCAGCTCGAGGGACAGATTCTATGGCTACACCTTC	CASSSRDRFYGYTF
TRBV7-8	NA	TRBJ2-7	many	TGTGCCAGCAGCTTTTCTCTAGGTGCCGCGGCCGAGCAGTACTTC	CASSFSLGAAAEQYF
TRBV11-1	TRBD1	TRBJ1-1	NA	TGTGCCAGCAGCCGACAGGGGAACACTGAAGCTTTCTTT	CASSRQGNTEAFF
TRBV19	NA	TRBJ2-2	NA	TGTGCCAGTAGTGGAGTTGAGCTCGGCACCGGGGAGCTGTTTTTT	CASSGVELGTGELFF